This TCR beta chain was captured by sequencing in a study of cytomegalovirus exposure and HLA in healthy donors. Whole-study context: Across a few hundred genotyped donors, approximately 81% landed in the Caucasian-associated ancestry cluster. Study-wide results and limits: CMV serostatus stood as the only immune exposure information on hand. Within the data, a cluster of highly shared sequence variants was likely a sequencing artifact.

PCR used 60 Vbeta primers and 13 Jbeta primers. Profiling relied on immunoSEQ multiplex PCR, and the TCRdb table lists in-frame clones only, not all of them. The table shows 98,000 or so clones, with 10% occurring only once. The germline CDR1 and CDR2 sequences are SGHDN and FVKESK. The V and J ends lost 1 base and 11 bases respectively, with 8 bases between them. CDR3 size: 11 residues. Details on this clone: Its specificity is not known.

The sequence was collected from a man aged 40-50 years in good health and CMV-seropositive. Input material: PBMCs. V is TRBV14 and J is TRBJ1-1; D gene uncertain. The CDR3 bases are TGTGCCAGCAGCCAAGCCGGGGTGGCTTTCTTT. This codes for CASSQAGVAFF.